There are a few counts of the clone carrying this T cell receptor beta chain. The V and J ends lost 6 bases and 6 bases, in that order; junction bases with no gene match: 11. Looked up from germline, CDR1 is SNHLY and CDR2 is FYNNEI. The CDR3 loop spans 15 amino acids. These data originate in a study of PD-L1 blockade in urothelial cancer. The overall study: Administration of atezolizumab to patients began at some point between 2013 and 2015, at 1,200 mg intravenously every 3 weeks. Samples of blood were analyzed 3 weeks (second dose) and 6 weeks after treatment start.

Regarding time point: pretreatment peripheral blood. Sequenced by immunoSEQ multiplex PCR; TCRdb stores in-frame clones only, minus some. Of roughly 49,000 clones listed, about 86% are singletons. The source material was PBMCs, sampled around atezolizumab (anti-PD-L1) treatment. The rearrangement uses TRBV2 and TRBJ1-2; 9 bases agree with TRBD1. The sequence was collected from a man between 60 and 75 years old with urothelial cancer. The CDR3 bases are TGTGCCAGCAGCAGAATCCCACAGGGGGCGGATGGCTACACCTTC. Protein: CASSRIPQGADGYTF.